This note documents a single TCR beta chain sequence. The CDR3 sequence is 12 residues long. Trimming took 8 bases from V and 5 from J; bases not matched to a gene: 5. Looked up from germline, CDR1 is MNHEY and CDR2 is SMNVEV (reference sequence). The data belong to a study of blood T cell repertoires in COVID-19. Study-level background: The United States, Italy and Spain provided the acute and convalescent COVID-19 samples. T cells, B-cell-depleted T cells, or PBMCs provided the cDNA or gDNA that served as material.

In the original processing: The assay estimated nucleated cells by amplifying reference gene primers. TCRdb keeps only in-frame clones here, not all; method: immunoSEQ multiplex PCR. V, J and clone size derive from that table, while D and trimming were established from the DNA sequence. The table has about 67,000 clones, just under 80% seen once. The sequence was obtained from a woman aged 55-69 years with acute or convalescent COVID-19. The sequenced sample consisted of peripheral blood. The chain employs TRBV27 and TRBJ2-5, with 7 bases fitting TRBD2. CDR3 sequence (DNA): TGTGCCAGCCGGGGGGTGGGGGAGACCCAGTACTTC. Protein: CASRGVGETQYF.